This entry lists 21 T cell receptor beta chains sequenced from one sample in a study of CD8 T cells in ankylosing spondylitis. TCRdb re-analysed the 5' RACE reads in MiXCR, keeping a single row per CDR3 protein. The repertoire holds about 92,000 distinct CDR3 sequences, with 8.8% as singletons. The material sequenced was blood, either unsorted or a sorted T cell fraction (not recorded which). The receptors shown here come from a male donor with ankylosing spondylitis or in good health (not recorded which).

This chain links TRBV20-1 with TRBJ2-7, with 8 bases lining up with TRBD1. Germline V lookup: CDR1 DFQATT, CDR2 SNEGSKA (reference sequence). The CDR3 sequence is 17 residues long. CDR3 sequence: CCARQGSLPIAPYEQYF. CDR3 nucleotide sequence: TGCTGCGCTAGACAGGGGTCCCTCCCTATAGCGCCCTACGAGCAGTACTTC.

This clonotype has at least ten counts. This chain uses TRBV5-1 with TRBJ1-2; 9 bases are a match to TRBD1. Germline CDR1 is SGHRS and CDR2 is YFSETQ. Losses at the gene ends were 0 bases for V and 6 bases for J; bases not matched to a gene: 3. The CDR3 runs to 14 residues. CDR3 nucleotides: TGCGCCAGCAGCTTGGGGGACAGGGACCATGGCTACACCTTC. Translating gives CASSLGDRDHGYTF.

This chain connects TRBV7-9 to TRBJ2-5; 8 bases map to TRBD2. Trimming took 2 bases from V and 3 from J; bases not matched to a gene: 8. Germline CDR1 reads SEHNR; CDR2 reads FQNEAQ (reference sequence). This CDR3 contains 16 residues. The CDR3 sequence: CASSLIGAGAEETQYF. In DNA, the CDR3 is TGTGCCAGCAGCTTAATCGGAGCGGGGGCTGAAGAGACCCAGTACTTC. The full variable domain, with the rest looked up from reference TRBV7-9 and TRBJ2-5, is DTGVSQNPRHKITKRGQNVTFRCDPISEHNRLYWYRQTLGQGPEFLTYFQNEAQLEKSRLLSDRFSAERPKGSFSTLEIQRTEQGDSAMYLCASSLIGAGAEETQYFGPGTRLLVL.

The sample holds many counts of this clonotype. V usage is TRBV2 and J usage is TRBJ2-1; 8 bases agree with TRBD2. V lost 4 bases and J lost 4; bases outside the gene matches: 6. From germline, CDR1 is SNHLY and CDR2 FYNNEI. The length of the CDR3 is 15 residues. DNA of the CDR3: TGTGCCAGCAGTGCGGCTTTAGCGGGGTACAATGAGCAGTTCTTC. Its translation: CASSAALAGYNEQFF.

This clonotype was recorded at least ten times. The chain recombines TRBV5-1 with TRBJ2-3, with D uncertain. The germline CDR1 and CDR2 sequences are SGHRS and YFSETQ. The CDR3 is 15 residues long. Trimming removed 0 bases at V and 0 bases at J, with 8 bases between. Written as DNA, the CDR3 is TGCGCCAGCAGCTTGGAACTACCCAGCACAGATACGCAGTATTTT. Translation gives CASSLELPSTDTQYF.

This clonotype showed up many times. Written as DNA, the CDR3 is TGCGCCAGCAGCTTCGACGGGGCCAACGTCCTGACTTTC. This codes for CASSFDGANVLTF. The chain combines TRBV5-1 with TRBJ2-6; D unresolved. There are 13 residues in the CDR3. In germline, CDR1 is SGHRS, CDR2 YFSETQ. Trimming took off 2 bases at V and 4 bases at J, with 4 bases between the two ends.

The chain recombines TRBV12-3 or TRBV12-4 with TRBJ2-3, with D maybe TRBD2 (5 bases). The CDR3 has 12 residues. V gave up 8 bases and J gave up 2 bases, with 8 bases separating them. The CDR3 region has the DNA TGTGCCAGCTGGACTCCCACAGATACGCAGTATTTT. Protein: CASWTPTDTQYF.

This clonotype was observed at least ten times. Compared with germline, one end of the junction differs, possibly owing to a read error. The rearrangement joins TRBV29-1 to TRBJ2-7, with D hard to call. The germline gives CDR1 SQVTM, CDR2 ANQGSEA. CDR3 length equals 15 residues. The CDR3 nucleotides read TGCAGCGTTTCTTTCTCCGGTGGGTCCTCCCACGAGCAGTACTTC. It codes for CSVSFSGGSSHEQYF.

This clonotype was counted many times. The CDR3 loop reads CASSSRTNSGANVLTF. As DNA, the CDR3 is TGTGCCAGCAGTTCCCGGACTAACTCTGGGGCCAACGTCCTGACTTTC. The V gene is TRBV28, the J gene TRBJ2-6; D possibly corresponds to TRBD2 (6 bases). Trimming pared 4 bases from V and 0 bases from J, leaving 10 bases between. CDR1 is MDHEN and CDR2 is SYDVKM in the germline V gene. CDR3 size: 16 residues. The variable domain in full, with the rest retrieved from reference TRBV28 and TRBJ2-6, is DVKVTQSSRYLVKRTGEKVFLECVQDMDHENMFWYRQDPGLGLRLIYFSYDVKMKEKGDIPEGYSVSREKKERFSLILESASTNQTSMYLCASSSRTNSGANVLTFGAGSRLTVL.

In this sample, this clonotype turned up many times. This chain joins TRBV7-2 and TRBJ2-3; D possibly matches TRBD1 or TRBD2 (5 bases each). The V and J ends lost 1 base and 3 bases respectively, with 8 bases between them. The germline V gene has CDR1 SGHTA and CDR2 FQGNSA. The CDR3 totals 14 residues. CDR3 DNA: TGTGCCAGCAGCTTAGAGTGGGGGACAGATACGCAGTATTTT. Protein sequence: CASSLEWGTDTQYF.

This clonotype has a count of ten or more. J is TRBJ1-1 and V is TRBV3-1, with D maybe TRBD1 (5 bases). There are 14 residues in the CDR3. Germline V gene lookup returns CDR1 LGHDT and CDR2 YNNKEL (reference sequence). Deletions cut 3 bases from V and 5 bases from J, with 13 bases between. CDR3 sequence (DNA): TGTGCCAGCAGCCACCCAATCCAGGGAACTGAAGCTTTCTTT. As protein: CASSHPIQGTEAFF.

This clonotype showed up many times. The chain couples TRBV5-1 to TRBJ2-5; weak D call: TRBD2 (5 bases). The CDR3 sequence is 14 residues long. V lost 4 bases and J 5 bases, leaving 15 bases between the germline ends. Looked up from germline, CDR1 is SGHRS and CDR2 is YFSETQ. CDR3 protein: CASSANLAGETQYF. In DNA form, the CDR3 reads TGCGCCAGCAGCGCAAATCTAGCTGGGGAGACCCAGTACTTC.

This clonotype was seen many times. Here the CDR3 DNA reads TGCGCCAGCAGCGCTACAGGGGATAGCTCCTATAATTCACCCCTCCACTTT. Its protein is CASSATGDSSYNSPLHF. The chain combines TRBV5-1 with TRBJ1-6; 7 nucleotides align to TRBD1. Germline V lookup: CDR1 SGHRS, CDR2 YFSETQ. Trimming removed 4 bases from V and 0 bases from J; junction bases left unmatched: 7. This CDR3 has 17 residues.

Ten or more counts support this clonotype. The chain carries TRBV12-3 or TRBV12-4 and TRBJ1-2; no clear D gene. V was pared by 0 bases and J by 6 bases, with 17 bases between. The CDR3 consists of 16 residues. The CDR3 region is CASSLAIEALRDGYTF. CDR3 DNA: TGTGCCAGCAGTTTAGCTATAGAGGCCCTGCGTGATGGCTACACCTTC.

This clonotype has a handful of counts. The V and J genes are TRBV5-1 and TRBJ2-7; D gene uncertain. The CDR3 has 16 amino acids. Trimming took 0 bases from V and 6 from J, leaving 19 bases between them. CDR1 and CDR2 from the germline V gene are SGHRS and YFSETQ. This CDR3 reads CASSLGSNPGDSEQYF. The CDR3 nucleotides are TGCGCCAGCAGCTTGGGTTCCAACCCTGGAGATAGCGAGCAGTACTTC.

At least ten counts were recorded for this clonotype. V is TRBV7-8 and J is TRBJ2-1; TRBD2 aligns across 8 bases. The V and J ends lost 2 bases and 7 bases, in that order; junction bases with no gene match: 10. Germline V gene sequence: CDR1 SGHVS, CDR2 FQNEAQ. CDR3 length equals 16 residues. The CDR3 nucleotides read TGTGCCAGCAGCTTAACGTCCAGCGGGGGTATGAATGAGCAGTTCTTC. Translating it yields CASSLTSSGGMNEQFF.

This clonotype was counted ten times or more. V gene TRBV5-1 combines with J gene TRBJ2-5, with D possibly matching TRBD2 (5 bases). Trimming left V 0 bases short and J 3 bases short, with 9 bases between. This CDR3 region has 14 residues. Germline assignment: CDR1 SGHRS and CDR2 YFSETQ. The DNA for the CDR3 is TGCGCCAGCAGCTTGGCCGGTAGCGAAGAGACCCAGTACTTC. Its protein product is CASSLAGSEETQYF.

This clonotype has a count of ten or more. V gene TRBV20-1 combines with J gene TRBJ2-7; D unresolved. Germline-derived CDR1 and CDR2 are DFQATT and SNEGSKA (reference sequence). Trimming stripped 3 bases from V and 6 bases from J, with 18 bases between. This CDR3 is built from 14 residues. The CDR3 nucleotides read TGCAGTGCTAGGGCCCCCGAGGTGGGTAGCGAGCAGTACTTC. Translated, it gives CSARAPEVGSEQYF.

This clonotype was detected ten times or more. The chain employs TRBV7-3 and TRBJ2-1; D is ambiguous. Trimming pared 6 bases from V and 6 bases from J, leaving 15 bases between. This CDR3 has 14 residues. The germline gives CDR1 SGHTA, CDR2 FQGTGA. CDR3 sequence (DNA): TGTGCCAGCAGGACGGATCTAGTTACCAATGAGCAGTTCTTC. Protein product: CASRTDLVTNEQFF.

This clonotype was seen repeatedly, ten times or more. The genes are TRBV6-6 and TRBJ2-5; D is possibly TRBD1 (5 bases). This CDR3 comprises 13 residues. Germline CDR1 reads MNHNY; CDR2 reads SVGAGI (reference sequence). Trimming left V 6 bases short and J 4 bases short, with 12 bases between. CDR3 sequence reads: CASSQGPGETQYF. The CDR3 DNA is TGTGCCAGCAGCCAGGGCCCCGGAGAGACCCAGTACTTC.

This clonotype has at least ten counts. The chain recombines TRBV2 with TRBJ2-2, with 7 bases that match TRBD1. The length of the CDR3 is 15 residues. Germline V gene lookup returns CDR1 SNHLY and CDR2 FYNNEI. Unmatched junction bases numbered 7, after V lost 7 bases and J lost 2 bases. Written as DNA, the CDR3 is TGTGCCAGCAAAATAACAGGGGTCAACACCGGGGAGCTGTTTTTT. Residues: CASKITGVNTGELFF.